Below are 13 T cell receptor beta chains sequenced from a single sample in a study of blood T cell repertoires in COVID-19. Profiled with immunoSEQ multiplex PCR; TCRdb holds only in-frame clones, not every one. The repertoire holds 410,000 or so clones, approximately 90% seen once, with roughly 1.6% in the top ten. Sequencing was performed on peripheral blood. The receptor source for this set is a woman aged 40 to 50 with COVID-19, enrolled during active disease.

The chain employs TRBV5-1 and TRBJ1-1; D unclear. This CDR3 has 12 residues. The V gene's germline CDR1 is SGHRS and CDR2 YFSETQ. Trimming cost V 0 bases and J 11 bases, with 11 bases left between them. CDR3 residues: CASSLGAGEAFF. As DNA, the CDR3 is TGCGCCAGCAGCTTGGGGGCAGGTGAGGCTTTCTTT.

This clone was seen only once. This chain connects TRBV28 to TRBJ2-5; D is unclear. CDR1 MDHEN and CDR2 SYDVKM come from the germline V gene. With 3 bases removed from V and 3 bases from J, the gap between germline ends came to 5 bases. The CDR3 sequence is 12 residues long. CDR3: CASSLSEETQYF. For the CDR3, the DNA is TGTGCCAGCAGTTTGAGCGAAGAGACCCAGTACTTC.

This chain joins TRBV2 and TRBJ1-1, with unresolved D. The CDR3 is made up of 15 amino acids. Germline V CDR1 and CDR2: SNHLY, FYNNEI. Trimming removed 2 bases from V and 1 base from J, with 11 bases in between. The CDR3 DNA reads as TGTGCCAGCAGTGAACGTTCTAGCCCGAACACTGAAGCTTTCTTT. It encodes CASSERSSPNTEAFF.

DNA of the CDR3: TGTGCCAGCAGCCTCACGGCGGACTTTTACTACGAGCAGTACTTC. Protein product: CASSLTADFYYEQYF. The gene calls are TRBV3-1 (or the pseudogene TRBV3-2) and TRBJ2-7, with D perhaps TRBD2 (5 bases). Germline V gives CDR1 LGHDT, CDR2 YNNKEL (reference sequence). Trimming stripped 4 bases from V and 3 bases from J, with 16 bases between. CDR3 size: 15 residues.

This rearrangement joins TRBV5-6 to TRBJ2-7, with TRBD2 matching 7 bases. After removal of 5 bases from V and 7 bases from J, the junction contained 12 bases not matched to a gene. CDR3 length equals 14 residues. Germline lookup yields CDR1 SGHDT and CDR2 YYEEEE. The CDR3 loop reads CASRIEGGTGEQYF. The DNA for the CDR3 is TGTGCCAGCAGAATCGAGGGAGGGACGGGAGAGCAGTACTTC.

Written as DNA, the CDR3 is TGTGCCATCAGTGAGTCGCCAGGGCCAACACCCTACGAGCAGTACTTC. It codes for CAISESPGPTPYEQYF. This chain links TRBV10-3 with TRBJ2-7; possible D gene TRBD1, 5 bases. Trimming took off 0 bases at V and 2 bases at J, with 14 bases between the two ends. The CDR3 has 16 amino acids. Germline V CDR1 and CDR2: ENHRY, SYGVKD.

The chain has TRBV28 and TRBJ2-7, with 8 bases identical to TRBD1. CDR3 size: 15 residues. Germline V gene data show CDR1 as MDHEN and CDR2 as SYDVKM. Germline trimming cut 5 bases from V and 3 bases from J; bases unmatched to any gene: 9. Here the CDR3 reads CASSPRTGRFYEQYF. The CDR3 bases are TGTGCCAGCAGTCCGCGGACAGGGCGGTTCTACGAGCAGTACTTC.

This rearrangement joins TRBV7-8 to TRBJ1-2; maybe TRBD1 (6 bases). There are 14 residues in the CDR3. With 2 bases removed from V and 8 bases from J, the gap between germline ends came to 15 bases. Germline V lookup: CDR1 SGHVS, CDR2 FQNEAQ. Here the CDR3 DNA reads TGTGCCAGCAGCTTATGGGGACAACGAACAGGCTACACCTTC. Its protein is CASSLWGQRTGYTF.

The chain joins TRBV14 to TRBJ1-1; D is perhaps TRBD1 (5 bases). The CDR3 covers 14 residues. The V end was cut by 6 bases, the J end by 1 base, with 12 bases between. Germline V CDR1 and CDR2: SGHDN, FVKESK. CDR3 in amino acids: CASRPRGGNTEAFF. The CDR3 DNA follows: TGTGCCAGCAGGCCCCGGGGGGGGAACACTGAAGCTTTCTTT.

This clone has just one count. Within the sample, other DNA sequences also encode this same CDR3. This rearrangement joins TRBV5-1 to TRBJ2-7; 11 positions match TRBD2. Germline CDR1 reads SGHRS; CDR2 reads YFSETQ. V shed 4 bases and J 3 bases; nucleotides not matched to a gene: 3. The CDR3 runs 14 residues. CDR3 protein: CASSLTSGSYEQYF. The CDR3 nucleotides read TGCGCCAGCAGCCTAACTAGCGGGAGCTACGAGCAGTACTTC.

The V call is TRBV7-9, the J call TRBJ1-4; 7 nucleotides line up with TRBD1. The CDR3 is 16 amino acids. V trimming: 3 bases; J trimming: 5 bases; junction bases outside the gene matches: 9. CDR1 SEHNR and CDR2 FQNEAQ come from the germline V gene (reference sequence). CDR3 nucleotide sequence: TGTGCCAGCAGCTTCAAGAGGGGACAGAAGAATGAAAAACTGTTTTTT. Encoded protein: CASSFKRGQKNEKLFF.

This clone was recorded a few times. The chain couples TRBV30 to TRBJ1-2; a weak D match, TRBD1 (5 bases). There are 13 residues in the CDR3. Trimming stripped 2 bases from V and 4 bases from J, with 11 bases between. Germline CDR1 reads GTSNPN; CDR2 reads SVGIG (reference sequence). The chain's CDR3 is CAWSTQVGYGYTF. The DNA for the CDR3 is TGTGCCTGGAGTACACAGGTTGGCTATGGCTACACCTTC. Full variable domain (rest looked up from reference TRBV30 and TRBJ1-2): SQTIHQWPATLVQPVGSPLSLECTVEGTSNPNLYWYRQAAGRGLQLLFYSVGIGQISSEVPQNLSASRPQDRQFILSSKKLLLSDSGFYLCAWSTQVGYGYTFGSGTRLTVV.

This clone was seen a few times. The rearrangement links TRBV3-1 (or the pseudogene TRBV3-2) to TRBJ1-5; D is perhaps TRBD1 (5 bases). Between the trimmed V and J ends, which lost 4 bases and 5 bases, there was a span of 12 bases. The CDR3 is 14 amino acids. The germline V gene has CDR1 LGHDT and CDR2 YNNKEL (reference sequence). The CDR3 DNA is TGTGCCAGCAGCCCCCGGGGGTGGTATCAGCCCCAGCATTTT. Translating gives CASSPRGWYQPQHF.